What follows describes a single T cell receptor beta chain. The source of the sample is a study of post-analysis software for immune sequencing data. The TCR beta cDNA libraries carried unique molecular identifiers. TCRdb reprocessed the PCR reads via MiXCR and lists one record per CDR3 protein. Here the sample spans about 540,000 distinct CDR3 sequences, around a third being singletons. The sequence derives from a girl between 2 and 17 years old with multiple sclerosis. The sequenced sample consisted of blood.

DNA of the CDR3: TGCAGTGCTAGAGGTTCCGTAGATGGCTACACCTTC. This sequence encodes CSARGSVDGYTF. This chain joins TRBV20-1 and TRBJ1-2, with D unclear. This CDR3 has 12 amino acids. The germline V gene has CDR1 DFQATT and CDR2 SNEGSKA (reference sequence). Trimming pared 1 base from V and 6 bases from J, leaving 9 bases between.